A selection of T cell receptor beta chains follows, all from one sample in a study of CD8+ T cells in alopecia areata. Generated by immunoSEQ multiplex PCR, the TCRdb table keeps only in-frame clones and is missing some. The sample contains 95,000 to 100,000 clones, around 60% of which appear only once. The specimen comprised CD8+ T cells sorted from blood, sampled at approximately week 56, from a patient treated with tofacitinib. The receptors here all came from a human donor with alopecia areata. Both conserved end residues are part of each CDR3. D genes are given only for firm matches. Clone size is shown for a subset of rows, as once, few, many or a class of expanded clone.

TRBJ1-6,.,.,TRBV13,CASSFWTENSPLHF,TGTGCCAGCAGCTTCTGGACAGAAAATTCACCCCTCCACTTT
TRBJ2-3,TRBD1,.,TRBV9,CASSVTGGLTDTQYF,TGTGCCAGCAGCGTAACAGGGGGATTAACAGATACGCAGTATTTT
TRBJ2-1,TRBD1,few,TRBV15,CATGQGALSEQFF,TGTGCCACCGGACAGGGGGCTCTGAGTGAGCAGTTCTTC
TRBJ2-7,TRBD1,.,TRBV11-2,CASSFGQGTYEQYF,TGTGCCAGCAGCTTTGGACAGGGTACTTACGAGCAGTACTTC
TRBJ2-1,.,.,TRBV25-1,CATGQTYNEQFF,TGTGCCACCGGACAGACCTACAATGAGCAGTTCTTC
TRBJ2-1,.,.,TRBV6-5,CASSDRREQFF,TGTGCCAGCAGCGACAGGAGAGAGCAGTTCTTC
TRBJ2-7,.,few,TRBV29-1,CSVEDSGRGEQYF,TGCAGCGTTGAAGATTCGGGCAGGGGCGAGCAGTACTTC
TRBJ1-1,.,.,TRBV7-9,CASTPGTFQNTEAFF,TGTGCCAGCACCCCCGGGACTTTCCAGAACACTGAAGCTTTCTTT
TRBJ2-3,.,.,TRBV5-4,CASSLGWNMDTQYF,TGTGCCAGCAGCTTGGGGTGGAATATGGATACGCAGTATTTT
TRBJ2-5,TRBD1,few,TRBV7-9,CASSPVSRGHQETQYF,TGTGCCAGCAGCCCAGTATCCAGGGGGCACCAAGAGACCCAGTACTTC
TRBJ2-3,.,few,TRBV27,CASGLYRTQYF,TGTGCCAGTGGGCTTTATCGTACGCAGTATTTT
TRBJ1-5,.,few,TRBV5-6,CASSLAQGRQPQHF,TGTGCCAGCAGCTTGGCCCAGGGTCGTCAGCCCCAGCATTTT
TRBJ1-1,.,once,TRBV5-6,CASSPGRTEAFF,TGTGCCAGCAGCCCGGGGAGGACTGAAGCTTTCTTT
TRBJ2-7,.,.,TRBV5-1,CASSLANYEQYF,TGCGCCAGCAGCTTGGCCAACTACGAGCAGTACTTC
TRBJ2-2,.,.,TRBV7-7,CASSLTNTGELFF,TGTGCTAGCAGCTTGACGAACACCGGGGAGCTGTTTTTT
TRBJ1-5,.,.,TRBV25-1,CASSDSSNQPQHF,TGTGCCAGCAGTGACAGTAGCAATCAGCCCCAGCATTTT
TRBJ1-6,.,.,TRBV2,CASLRRMTGLETPLHF,TGTGCCAGCCTACGAAGGATGACAGGTTTGGAAACCCCCCTCCACTTT
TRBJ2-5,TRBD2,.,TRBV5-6,CASSFSGTSDWTQYF,TGTGCCAGCAGTTTTTCCGGGACTAGCGATTGGACCCAGTACTTC
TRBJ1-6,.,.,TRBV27,CASSSPWVLDSPLHF,TGTGCCAGCAGTTCTCCGTGGGTTCTTGATTCACCCCTCCACTTT
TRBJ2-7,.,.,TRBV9,CASSVGLGITYEQYF,TGTGCCAGCAGCGTAGGACTTGGGATAACCTACGAGCAGTACTTC
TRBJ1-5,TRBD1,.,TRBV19,CASSIGGTGASQPQHF,TGTGCCAGTAGTATAGGGGGGACAGGGGCTTCTCAGCCCCAGCATTTT
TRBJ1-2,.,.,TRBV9,CASSDSPGQYGYTF,TGTGCCAGCAGCGATAGTCCCGGACAGTATGGCTACACCTTC
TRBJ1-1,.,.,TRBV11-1,CASSPVIGDTEAFF,TGTGCCAGCAGTCCAGTAATTGGAGACACTGAAGCTTTCTTT
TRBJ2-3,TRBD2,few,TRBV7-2,CASSPGLRGGTDTQYF,TGTGCCAGCAGCCCGGGCTTGCGGGGGGGCACAGATACGCAGTATTTT
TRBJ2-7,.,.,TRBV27,CASGLQTGRGEQYF,TGTGCCAGCGGTTTGCAGACGGGCAGAGGCGAGCAGTACTTC
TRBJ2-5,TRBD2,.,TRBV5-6,CASSLGGEGETQYF,TGTGCCAGCAGCTTAGGTGGGGAGGGAGAGACCCAGTACTTC
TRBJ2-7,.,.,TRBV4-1,CASSQDNYEQYF,TGCGCCAGCAGCCAAGACAACTACGAGCAGTACTTC
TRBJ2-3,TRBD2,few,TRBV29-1,CSVDGKRLAGGTKLYPDTQYF,TGCAGCGTTGATGGCAAAAGACTAGCGGGGGGAACTAAATTATACCCAGATACGCAGTATTTT
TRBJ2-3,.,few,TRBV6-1,CASSDSPPDTQYF,TGTGCCAGCAGTGACTCCCCCCCCGATACGCAGTATTTT
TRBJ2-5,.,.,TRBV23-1,CASSQSREQYF,TGCGCCAGCAGTCAATCTCGGGAGCAGTACTTC
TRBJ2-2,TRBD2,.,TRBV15,CATSGEGTNTGELFF,TGTGCCACCAGCGGGGAGGGGACTAACACCGGGGAGCTGTTTTTT
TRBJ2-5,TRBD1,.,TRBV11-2,CASSWTGQETQYF,TGTGCCAGCAGCTGGACAGGGCAAGAGACCCAGTACTTC
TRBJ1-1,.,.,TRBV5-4,CASSPTGDTEAFF,TGTGCCAGCAGCCCGACAGGTGACACTGAAGCTTTCTTT
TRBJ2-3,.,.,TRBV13,CASSLISVGDTDTQYF,TGTGCCAGCAGCTTAATTTCTGTCGGGGACACAGATACGCAGTATTTT
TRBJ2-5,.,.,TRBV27,CASSFRSKQETQYF,TGTGCCAGCAGTTTCAGGTCCAAACAAGAGACCCAGTACTTC
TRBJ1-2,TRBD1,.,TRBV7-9,CASRTGGFSGYTF,TGTGCCAGCCGGACAGGGGGGTTCTCTGGCTACACCTTC
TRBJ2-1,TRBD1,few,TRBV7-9,CASSPWDSYNEQFF,TGTGCCAGCAGCCCTTGGGACAGCTACAATGAGCAGTTCTTC
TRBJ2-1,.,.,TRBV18,CASSPDRMSSYNEQFF,TGTGCCAGCTCACCTGACAGGATGAGCTCCTACAATGAGCAGTTCTTC
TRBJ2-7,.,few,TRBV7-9,CASSLGVYEQYF,TGTGCCAGCAGTCTGGGAGTGTACGAGCAGTACTTC
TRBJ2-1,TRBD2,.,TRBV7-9,CASSSSPGGSVQFF,TGTGCCAGCAGCTCCAGTCCGGGAGGGAGCGTCCAGTTCTTC
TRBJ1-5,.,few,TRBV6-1,CASSEAPGTNLQPQHF,TGTGCCAGCAGTGAAGCGCCGGGGACGAACCTGCAGCCCCAGCATTTT
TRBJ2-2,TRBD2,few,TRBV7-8,CASSLIAGGNTGELFF,TGTGCCAGCAGCCTCATAGCGGGGGGGAACACCGGGGAGCTGTTTTTT
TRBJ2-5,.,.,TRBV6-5,CASSYGVGAETQYF,TGTGCCAGCAGTTATGGCGTGGGGGCGGAGACCCAGTACTTC
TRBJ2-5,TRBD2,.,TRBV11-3,CASSLGAGVGETQYF,TGTGCCAGCAGCTTAGGTGCGGGGGTTGGAGAGACCCAGTACTTC
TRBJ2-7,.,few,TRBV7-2,CASSPVEGYEQYF,TGTGCCAGCAGCCCGGTCGAAGGGTACGAGCAGTACTTC
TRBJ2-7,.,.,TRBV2,CASRQDEQYF,TGTGCCAGTAGGCAGGACGAGCAGTACTTC
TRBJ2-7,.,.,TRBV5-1,CASSSSYEQYF,TGCGCCAGCAGCTCCTCCTACGAGCAGTACTTC
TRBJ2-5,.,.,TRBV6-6,CASSYSGSGQETQYF,TGTGCCAGCAGTTACTCGGGGTCAGGCCAAGAGACCCAGTACTTC
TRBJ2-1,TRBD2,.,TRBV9,CASSSSTRGFWGDEQFF,TGTGCCAGCAGCTCCTCGACGCGGGGGTTCTGGGGAGATGAGCAGTTCTTC
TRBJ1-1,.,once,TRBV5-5,CASSSGWNTEAFF,TGTGCCAGCAGCTCGGGATGGAACACTGAAGCTTTCTTT
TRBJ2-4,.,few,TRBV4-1,CASSQDTSGGKNIQYF,TGCGCCAGCAGCCAAGATACCTCTGGGGGCAAAAACATTCAGTACTTC
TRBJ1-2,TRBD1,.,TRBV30,CAWSVLGTGNRFGYTF,TGTGCCTGGAGTGTACTAGGGACAGGGAACCGGTTCGGCTACACCTTC
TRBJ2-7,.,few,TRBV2,CGYNSGEQYF,TGTGGATATAACTCGGGTGAGCAGTACTTC
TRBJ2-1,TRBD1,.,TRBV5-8,CASSLGQGSYNEQFF,TGTGCCAGCAGCTTGGGACAGGGCTCCTACAATGAGCAGTTCTTC
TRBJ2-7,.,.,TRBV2,CASSAGHGAYEQYF,TGTGCCAGCAGCGCTGGACACGGGGCGTACGAGCAGTACTTC
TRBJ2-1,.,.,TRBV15,CATSREQQAPLDRLYNEQFF,TGTGCCACCAGCAGAGAGCAACAGGCACCCCTTGACCGCTTATACAATGAGCAGTTCTTC
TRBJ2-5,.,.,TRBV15,CATSRGKDGNQETQYF,TGTGCCACCAGCAGAGGGAAGGATGGAAACCAAGAGACCCAGTACTTC
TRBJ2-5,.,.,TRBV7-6,CASSSREGPERETQYF,TGTGCCAGCAGCTCCCGCGAGGGCCCAGAAAGAGAGACCCAGTACTTC
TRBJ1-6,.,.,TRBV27,CASSLSTGNSPLHF,TGTGCCAGCAGTTTATCGACCGGGAATTCACCCCTCCACTTT
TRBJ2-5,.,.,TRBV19,CASSIEVVDGETQYF,TGTGCCAGTAGTATAGAGGTCGTGGACGGCGAGACCCAGTACTTC